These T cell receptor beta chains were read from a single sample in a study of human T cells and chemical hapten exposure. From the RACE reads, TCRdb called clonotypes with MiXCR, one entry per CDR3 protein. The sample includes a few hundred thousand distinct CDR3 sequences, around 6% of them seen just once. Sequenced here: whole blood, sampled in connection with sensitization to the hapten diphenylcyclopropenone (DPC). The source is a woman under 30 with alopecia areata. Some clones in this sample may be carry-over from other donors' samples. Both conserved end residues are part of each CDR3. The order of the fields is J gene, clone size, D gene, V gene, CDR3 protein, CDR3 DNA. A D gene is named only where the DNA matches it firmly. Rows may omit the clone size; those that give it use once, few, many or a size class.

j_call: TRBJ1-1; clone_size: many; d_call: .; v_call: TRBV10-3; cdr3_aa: CAISESGENTEAFF; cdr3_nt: TGTGCCATCAGTGAGTCGGGGGAGAACACTGAAGCTTTCTTT
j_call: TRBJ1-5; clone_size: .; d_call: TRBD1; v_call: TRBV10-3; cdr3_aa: CATTGQGTGQPQHF; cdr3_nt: TGTGCCACCACGGGACAGGGAACAGGGCAGCCCCAGCATTTT
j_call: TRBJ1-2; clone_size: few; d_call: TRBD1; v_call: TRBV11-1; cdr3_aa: CASSPTGVSGYTF; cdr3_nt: TGTGCCAGCAGCCCGACAGGGGTCAGCGGCTACACCTTC
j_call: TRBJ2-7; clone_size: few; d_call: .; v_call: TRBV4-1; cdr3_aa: CASSQEQLSYEQYF; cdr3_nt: TGCGCCAGCAGCCAGGAACAGCTCTCCTACGAGCAGTACTTC
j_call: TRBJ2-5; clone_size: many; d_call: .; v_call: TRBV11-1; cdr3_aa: CASSSHLAGTLETQYF; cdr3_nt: TGTGCCAGCAGCTCCCACCTGGCCGGGACCTTAGAGACCCAGTACTTC
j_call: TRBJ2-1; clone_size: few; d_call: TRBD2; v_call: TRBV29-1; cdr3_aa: CSAKGTSGGFPYNEQFF; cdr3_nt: TGCAGCGCAAAGGGGACTAGCGGGGGATTTCCTTACAATGAGCAGTTCTTC
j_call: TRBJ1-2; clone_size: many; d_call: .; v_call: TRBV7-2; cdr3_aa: CASSHDRNYGYTF; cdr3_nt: TGTGCCAGCAGTCATGACAGGAACTATGGCTACACCTTC
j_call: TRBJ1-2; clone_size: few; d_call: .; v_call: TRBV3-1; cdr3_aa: CASSQANPNYGYTF; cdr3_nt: TGTGCCAGCAGCCAAGCGAACCCAAACTATGGCTACACCTTC
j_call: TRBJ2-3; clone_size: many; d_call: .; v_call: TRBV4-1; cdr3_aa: CASSQGRPSASVDTQYF; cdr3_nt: TGCGCCAGCAGCCAAGGAAGGCCTAGCGCAAGTGTGGATACGCAGTATTTT
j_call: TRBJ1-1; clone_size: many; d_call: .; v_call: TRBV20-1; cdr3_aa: CSARKLRAFF; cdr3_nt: TGCAGTGCTAGAAAGTTGCGAGCTTTCTTT
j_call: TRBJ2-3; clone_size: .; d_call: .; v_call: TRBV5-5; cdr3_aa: CASRLRGGGTDTQYF; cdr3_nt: TGTGCCAGCAGGTTGCGAGGCGGGGGCACAGATACGCAGTATTTT
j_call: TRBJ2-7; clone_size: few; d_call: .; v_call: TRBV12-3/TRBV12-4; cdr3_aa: CASSLQRGNSYEQYF; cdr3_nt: TGTGCCAGCAGCCTCCAAAGGGGGAATTCCTACGAGCAGTACTTC
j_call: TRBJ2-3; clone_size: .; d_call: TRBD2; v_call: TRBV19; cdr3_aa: CASSISRGGSTDTQYF; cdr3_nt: TGTGCCAGTAGTATTTCTCGGGGGGGTAGCACAGATACGCAGTATTTT
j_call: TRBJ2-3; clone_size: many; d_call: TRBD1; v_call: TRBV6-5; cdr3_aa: CASRSTRTGGADTQYF; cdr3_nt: TGTGCCAGCAGATCCACGAGGACAGGGGGCGCGGATACGCAGTATTTT
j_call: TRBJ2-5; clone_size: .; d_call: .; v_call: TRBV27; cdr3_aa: CASSFTREDQETQYF; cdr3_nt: TGTGCCAGCAGCTTCACGAGGGAGGACCAAGAGACCCAGTACTTC
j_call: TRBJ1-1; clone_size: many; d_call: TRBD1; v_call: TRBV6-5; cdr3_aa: CASSYRQGYTEAFF; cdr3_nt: TGTGCCAGCAGTTACCGACAGGGGTACACTGAAGCTTTCTTT
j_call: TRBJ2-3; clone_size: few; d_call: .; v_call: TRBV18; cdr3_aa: CASSPPGRTTDTQYF; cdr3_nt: TGTGCCAGCTCACCACCGGGAAGAACCACAGATACGCAGTATTTT
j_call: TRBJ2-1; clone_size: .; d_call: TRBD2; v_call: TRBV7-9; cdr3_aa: CASSPTTGLAGPF; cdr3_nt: TGTGCCAGCAGCCCTACTACTGGACTAGCGGGGCCTTTC
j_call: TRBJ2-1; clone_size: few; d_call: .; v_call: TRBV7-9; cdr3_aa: CASSLEPMREQFF; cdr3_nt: TGTGCCAGCAGCTTAGAACCCATGCGGGAGCAGTTCTTC
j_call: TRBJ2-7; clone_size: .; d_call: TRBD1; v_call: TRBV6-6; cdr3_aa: CASSSRQGWNEQYF; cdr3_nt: TGTGCCAGCAGTTCCCGACAGGGGTGGAACGAGCAGTACTTC
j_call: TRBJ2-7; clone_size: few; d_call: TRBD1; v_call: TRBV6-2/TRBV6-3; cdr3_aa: CASSYSRDSSYEQYF; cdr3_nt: TGTGCCAGCAGTTACAGCCGGGACAGCTCCTACGAGCAGTACTTC
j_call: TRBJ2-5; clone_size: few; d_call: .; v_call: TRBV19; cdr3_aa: CASADKHQETQYF; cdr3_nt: TGTGCCAGCGCAGACAAGCACCAAGAGACCCAGTACTTC
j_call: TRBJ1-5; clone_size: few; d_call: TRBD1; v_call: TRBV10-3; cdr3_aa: CAISAEGARQPQHF; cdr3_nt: TGTGCCATCAGTGCGGAGGGGGCTCGACAGCCCCAGCATTTT
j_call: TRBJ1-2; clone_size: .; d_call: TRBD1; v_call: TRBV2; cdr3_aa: CASSEGQDYGYTF; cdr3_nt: TGTGCCAGCAGTGAGGGACAGGACTATGGCTACACCTTC
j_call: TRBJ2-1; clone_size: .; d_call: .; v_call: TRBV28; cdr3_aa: CASSAPGSYNEQFF; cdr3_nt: TGTGCCAGCAGCGCACCCGGAAGTTACAATGAGCAGTTCTTC
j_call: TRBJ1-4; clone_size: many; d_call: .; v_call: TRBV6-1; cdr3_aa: CASSENGRGGAKFF; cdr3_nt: TGTGCCAGCAGTGAAAATGGGCGCGGGGGCGCAAAGTTTTTT
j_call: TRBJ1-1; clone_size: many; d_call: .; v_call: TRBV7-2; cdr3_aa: CASSFSSRMNTEAFF; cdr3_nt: TGTGCCAGCAGCTTCTCATCTAGAATGAACACTGAAGCTTTCTTT
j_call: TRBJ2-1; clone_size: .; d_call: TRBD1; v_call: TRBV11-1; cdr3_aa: CASSLGKQGRKYNEQFF; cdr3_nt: TGTGCCAGCAGCTTAGGGAAACAGGGGCGAAAATACAATGAGCAGTTCTTC
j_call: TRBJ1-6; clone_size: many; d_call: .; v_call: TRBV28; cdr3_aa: CASSSTFSPLHF; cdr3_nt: TGTGCCAGCAGTTCCACCTTTTCACCCCTCCACTTT
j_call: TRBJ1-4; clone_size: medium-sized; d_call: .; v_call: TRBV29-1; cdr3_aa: CSVEEAAGDEKLFF; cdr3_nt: TGCAGCGTTGAAGAAGCGGCAGGGGATGAAAAACTGTTTTTT
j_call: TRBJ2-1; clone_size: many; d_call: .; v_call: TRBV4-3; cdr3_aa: CASSRGRGLSYNEQFF; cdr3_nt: TGCGCCAGCAGCCGTGGACGGGGGCTCTCCTACAATGAGCAGTTCTTC
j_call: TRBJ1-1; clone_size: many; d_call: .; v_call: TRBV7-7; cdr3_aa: CASSLLSAGPGTEAFF; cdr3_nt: TGTGCTAGCAGCTTATTATCCGCGGGGCCGGGGACTGAAGCTTTCTTT
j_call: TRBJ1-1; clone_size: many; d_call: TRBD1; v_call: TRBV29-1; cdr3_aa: CSVEEGRQGRWNTEAFF; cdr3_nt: TGCAGCGTTGAGGAGGGTCGACAGGGCAGGTGGAACACTGAAGCTTTCTTT
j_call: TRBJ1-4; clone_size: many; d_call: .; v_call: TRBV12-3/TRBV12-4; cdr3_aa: CASSLMRLDEKLFF; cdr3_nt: TGTGCCAGCAGTTTAATGAGACTGGATGAAAAACTGTTTTTT
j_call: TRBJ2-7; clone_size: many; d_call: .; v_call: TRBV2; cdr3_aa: CASHASHSSYEQYF; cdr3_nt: TGTGCCAGCCATGCCTCCCATAGCTCCTACGAGCAGTACTTC
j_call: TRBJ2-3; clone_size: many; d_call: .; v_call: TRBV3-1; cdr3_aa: CASSRADTQYF; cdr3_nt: TGTGCCAGCAGCCGAGCAGATACGCAGTATTTT
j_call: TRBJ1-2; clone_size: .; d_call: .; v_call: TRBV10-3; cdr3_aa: CAISESPRGSNYGYTF; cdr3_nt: TGTGCCATCAGTGAGTCCCCGAGAGGGTCTAACTATGGCTACACCTTC
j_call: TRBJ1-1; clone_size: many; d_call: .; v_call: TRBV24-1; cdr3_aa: CATSERVEDTEAFF; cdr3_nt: TGTGCCACCAGTGAAAGGGTGGAGGACACTGAAGCTTTCTTT
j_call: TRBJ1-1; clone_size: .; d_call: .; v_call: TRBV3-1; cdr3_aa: CASSQGGGSVNTEAFF; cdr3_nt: TGTGCCAGCAGCCAAGGGGGAGGTTCAGTGAACACTGAAGCTTTCTTT
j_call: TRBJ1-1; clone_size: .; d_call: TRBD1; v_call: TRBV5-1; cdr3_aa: CASSHSTGGRTEAFF; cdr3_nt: TGCGCCAGCAGCCATTCGACAGGGGGGAGGACTGAAGCTTTCTTT
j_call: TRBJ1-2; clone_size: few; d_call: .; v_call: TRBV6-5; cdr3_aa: CASSPHRYSSTGYTF; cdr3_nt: TGTGCCAGCAGTCCCCACCGGTACTCCTCAACCGGCTACACCTTC
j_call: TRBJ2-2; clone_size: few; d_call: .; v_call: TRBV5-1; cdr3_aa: CASSVAELANTGELFF; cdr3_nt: TGCGCCAGCAGCGTGGCAGAATTGGCGAACACCGGGGAGCTGTTTTTT
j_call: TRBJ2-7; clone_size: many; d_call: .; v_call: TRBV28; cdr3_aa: CASTERAGKVYEQYF; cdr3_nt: TGTGCCAGCACAGAGCGGGCAGGGAAAGTCTACGAGCAGTACTTC
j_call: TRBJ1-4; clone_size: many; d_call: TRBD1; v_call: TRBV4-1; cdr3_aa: CASSQTGAATNEKLFF; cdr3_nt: TGCGCCAGCAGCCAGACAGGGGCGGCAACTAATGAAAAACTGTTTTTT
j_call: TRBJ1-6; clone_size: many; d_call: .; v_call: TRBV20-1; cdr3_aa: CSASLRDSYNSPLHF; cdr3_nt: TGCAGTGCCTCCCTTCGGGACTCCTATAATTCACCCCTCCACTTT
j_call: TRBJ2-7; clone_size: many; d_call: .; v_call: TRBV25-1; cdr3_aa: CASSSPTGDDRPYYEQYF; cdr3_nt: TGTGCCAGCAGTTCCCCCACCGGGGACGACAGACCTTACTACGAGCAGTACTTC
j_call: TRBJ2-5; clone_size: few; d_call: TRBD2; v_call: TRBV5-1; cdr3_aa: CASSGAGRYRLEKTQYF; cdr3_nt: TGCGCCAGCAGTGGGGCCGGGAGGTATCGATTAGAAAAGACCCAGTACTTC
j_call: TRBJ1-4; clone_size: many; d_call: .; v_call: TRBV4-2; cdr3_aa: CASSQDDRDEKLFF; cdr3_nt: TGTGCCAGCAGCCAAGATGACAGAGACGAAAAACTGTTTTTT
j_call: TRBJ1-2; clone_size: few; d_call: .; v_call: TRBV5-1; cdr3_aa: CASSLAGEGYTF; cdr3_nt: TGCGCCAGCAGCTTGGCAGGGGAGGGCTACACCTTC
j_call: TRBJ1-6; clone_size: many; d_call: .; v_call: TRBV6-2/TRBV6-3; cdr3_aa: CASTDWGRNSPLHF; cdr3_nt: TGTGCCAGCACCGACTGGGGACGTAATTCACCCCTCCACTTT
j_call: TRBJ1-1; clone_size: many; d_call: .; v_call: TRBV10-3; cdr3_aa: CAISESEGRSTEAFF; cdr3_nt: TGTGCCATCAGTGAGTCGGAGGGCCGCAGCACTGAAGCTTTCTTT
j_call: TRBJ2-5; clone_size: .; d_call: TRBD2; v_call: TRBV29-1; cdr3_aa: CSVEGAGGRETQYF; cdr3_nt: TGCAGCGTTGAAGGGGCGGGGGGGCGAGAGACCCAGTACTTC
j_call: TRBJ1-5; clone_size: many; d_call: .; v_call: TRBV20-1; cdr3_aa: CSARLTGRNQPQHF; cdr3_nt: TGCAGTGCCCGCTTGACGGGAAGGAATCAGCCCCAGCATTTT
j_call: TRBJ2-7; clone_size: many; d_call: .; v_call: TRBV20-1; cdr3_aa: CSARGDRPYEQYF; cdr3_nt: TGCAGTGCTAGAGGGGACCGACCCTACGAGCAGTACTTC
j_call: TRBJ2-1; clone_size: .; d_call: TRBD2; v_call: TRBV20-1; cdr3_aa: CSAYSAGGSNEQFF; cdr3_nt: TGCAGTGCTTATTCAGCGGGGGGGAGCAATGAGCAGTTCTTC
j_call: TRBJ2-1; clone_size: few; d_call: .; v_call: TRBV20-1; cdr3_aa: CSARAGLGNEQFF; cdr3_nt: TGCAGTGCTAGAGCCGGTCTGGGGAATGAGCAGTTCTTC